This T cell receptor beta chain was sequenced during a study of shared clonotypes between healthy human individuals (dated by TCRdb to about 2020). For the wider study: A few men and two women, aged 18 to 49 years, made up the cohort. Per donor, leukapheresis produced somewhere between about 0.94 and 9.5 billion PBMCs. For each donor, three plates each were used for CD4 naive and CD4 memory, two plates were used for CD8 naive, and one plate was used for CD8 memory. To increase sequencing depth and limit assay-specific biases, different laboratories used diverse techniques to prepare libraries and sequence TCR repertoires. The study deeply sequenced blood TCR repertoires of about five healthy adults to estimate repertoire size and the extent of clonotype sharing between individuals.

Concerning this clone: No cognate antigen has been identified for it. Per-nucleotide qualities are absent, and no much larger clonotype sits a single base away.

Overall study results and their limits: Because the study included only a small number of donors, the genetic and exposure-history diversity represented was limited. Compared with non-shared clonotypes, the clonotypes found in all four sorted-subset donors had higher generation probabilities. Based on pairwise subsampling, the degree of clonotype sharing among donors was expected to be affected by sequencing depth. Larger estimated clonotype richness was generally found for naive subsets than for memory subsets. Sampling was restricted to blood, and TCR repertoires in tissues likely differ from the TCR repertoires found in blood. Approximately 5% of naive CD4, approximately 3.7% of naive CD8, about 2.5% of memory CD4, and 0.4% of memory CD8 clonotypes were shared across a few donors. Even with the large sequencing depth, rarefaction of the sorted-subset datasets indicated that sequencing was incomplete.

TCR CDR3 regions were amplified from genomic DNA by multiplex PCR using the deep immunoSEQ assay. Extracted genomic DNA from each cell subset was distributed evenly across all wells of several immunoSEQ 96-well plates, and each plate was treated as a replicate. Each replicate PCR for sorted subsets received roughly 200 ng genomic DNA, equal to roughly 29,000 T cell genomes. Purified libraries were measured with a Qubit 3.0 fluorometer, size-checked on a Bioanalyzer 2100, and measured again with the KAPA Library Quantification kit. A separate single-read 150-cycle Illumina NextSeq 550 flow cell was used to sequence each immunoSEQ 96-well plate. For the original study's pipeline: Because the immunoSEQ output included only junctional sequences and no quality scores, the filtering could not be the same as the filtering used for full-length reads. Sequences were annotated with PyIR, a Python wrapper for IgBLAST v1.9, and V/J genes and CDR3 were assigned using IMGT germline references. Any read was removed if the V/J assignment was weak (E-value above 1e-6), the CDR3 was missing, or the read contained stop codons, out-of-frame junctions, or ambiguous translated residues. V3J clonotypes were defined as sequences sharing the same inferred V gene, J gene, and CDR3 amino acid sequence. The percentage overlap between two repertoires was calculated by dividing the number of shared unique clonotypes by the size of the smaller repertoire. Richness of each repertoire was evaluated using RTK rarefaction, the Chao1 estimator, and Recon v2.1 estimates of unobserved clonotypes. OLGA was used to compute generation probabilities for all TCRbeta clonotypes that the gDNA method yielded from four donors. The immuneACCESS repertoire file appears here via TCRdb, limited to in-frame rearrangements. These files lack a portion of the clones; in checked studies, under half of the deficit traces to unresolved V genes, and the cause of the others is not known. V, J and clone size reflect that table, while D and trimming were determined from the DNA. The sample includes about 2.1 million clones, with around 93% observed a single time. Of the sample, approximately 1.7% is held by the ten largest clones.

CD8 naive samples were CD45RO-negative cells positively selected for CCR7, giving a CD45RA+CCR7+ population that excluded TemRA cells. Donors were healthy HIV-negative adults with no recently reported acute infections or vaccinations. Every donor was a Caucasian adult residing in Nashville, Tennessee, USA. Blood was collected by leukapheresis, and PBMCs were isolated by Ficoll-Histopaque density gradient centrifugation and then cryopreserved in liquid nitrogen vapor phase. Purity and quantity of every magnetically sorted T cell population were checked by analytical flow cytometry. From each sorted fraction, genomic DNA was isolated and quantified by UV absorbance on a Nanodrop 2000c. CDR1 and CDR2, looked up from the germline V gene, are MDHEN and SYDVKM. The trim is 5 bases for V and 9 bases for J, with a gap of 20 bases between the germline ends. Reading from cysteine to phenylalanine, the CDR3 counts 15 amino acids. Kept here is only the CDR3 DNA, which spans 45 bases and is read in frame from base 1.

The sequence joins TRBV28 to TRBJ1-5, with the D gene uncertain. Sequenced material: naive CD8+ T cells from PBMCs. The cell subset or site label, read with the paper, signifies: CD45RA+CCR7+. This receptor was taken from a man aged 18-30 years in good health. Some clones in this sample may be carry-over from other donors' samples. The CDR3 in this case is CASSLPGEAGRPQHF. The DNA reads TGTGCCAGCAGTCTACCTGGTGAAGCCGGGAGGCCCCAGCATTTT.